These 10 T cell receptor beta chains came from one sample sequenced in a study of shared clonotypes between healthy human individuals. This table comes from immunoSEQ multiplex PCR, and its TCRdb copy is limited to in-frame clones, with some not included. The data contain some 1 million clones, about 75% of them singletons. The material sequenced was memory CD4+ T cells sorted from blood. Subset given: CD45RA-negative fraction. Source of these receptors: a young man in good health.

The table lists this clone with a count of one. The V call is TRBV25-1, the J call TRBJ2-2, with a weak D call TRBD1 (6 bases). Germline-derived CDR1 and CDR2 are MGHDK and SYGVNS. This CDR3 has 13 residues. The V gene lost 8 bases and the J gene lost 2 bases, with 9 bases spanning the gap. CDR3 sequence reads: CASEGHNTGELFF. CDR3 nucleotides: TGTGCCAGCGAGGGACATAACACCGGGGAGCTGTTTTTT. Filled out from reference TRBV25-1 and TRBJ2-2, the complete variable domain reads EADIYQTPRYLVIGTGKKITLECSQTMGHDKMYWYQQDPGMELHLIHYSYGVNSTEKGDLSSESTVSRIRTEHFPLTLESARPSHTSQYLCASEGHNTGELFFGEGSRLTVL.

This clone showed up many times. The CDR3 coding sequence is TGCGCCAGCAGCCAAAGTGTCGATACGGCCAAAAACATTCAGTACTTC. It encodes CASSQSVDTAKNIQYF. The chain has TRBV4-1 and TRBJ2-4; D not certain. V lost 2 bases and J lost 1, with 12 bases in between. The CDR3 extends over 16 amino acids. Germline-derived CDR1 and CDR2 are MGHRA and YSYEKL.

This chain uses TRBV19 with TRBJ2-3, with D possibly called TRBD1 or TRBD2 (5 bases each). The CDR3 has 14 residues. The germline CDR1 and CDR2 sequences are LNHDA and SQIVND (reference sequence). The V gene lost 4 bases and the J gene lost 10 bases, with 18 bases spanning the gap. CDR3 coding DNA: TGTGCCAGTAGTAAGGTCGGGACCGGACCTTCGCAGTATTTT. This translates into CASSKVGTGPSQYF.

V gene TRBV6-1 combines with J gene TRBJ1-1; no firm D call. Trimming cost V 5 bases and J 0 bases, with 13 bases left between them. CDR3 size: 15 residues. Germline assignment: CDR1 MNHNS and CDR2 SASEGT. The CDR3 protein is CASSPRGGMNTEAFF. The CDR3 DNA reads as TGTGCCAGCAGTCCCCGGGGAGGGATGAACACTGAAGCTTTCTTT.

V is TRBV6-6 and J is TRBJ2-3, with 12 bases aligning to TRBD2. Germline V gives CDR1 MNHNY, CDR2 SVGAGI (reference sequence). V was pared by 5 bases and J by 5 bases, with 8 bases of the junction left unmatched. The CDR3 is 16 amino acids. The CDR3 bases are TGTGCCAGCAGTCAGACTAGCGGGAGAGATAGAGATACGCAGTATTTT. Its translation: CASSQTSGRDRDTQYF.

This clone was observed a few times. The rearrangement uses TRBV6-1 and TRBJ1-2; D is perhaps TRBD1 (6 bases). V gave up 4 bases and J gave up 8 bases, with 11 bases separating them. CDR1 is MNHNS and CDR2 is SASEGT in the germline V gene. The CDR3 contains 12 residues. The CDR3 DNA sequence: TGTGCCAGCAGTGTCCTGGGGGCGGGCTACACCTTC. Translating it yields CASSVLGAGYTF.

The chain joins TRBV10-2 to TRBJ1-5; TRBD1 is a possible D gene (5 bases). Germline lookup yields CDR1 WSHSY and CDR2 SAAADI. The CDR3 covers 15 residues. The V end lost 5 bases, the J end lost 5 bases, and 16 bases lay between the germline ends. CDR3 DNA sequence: TGCGCCAGCAGTTTACAGGCCAACGGGGATCAGCCCCAGCATTTT. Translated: CASSLQANGDQPQHF.

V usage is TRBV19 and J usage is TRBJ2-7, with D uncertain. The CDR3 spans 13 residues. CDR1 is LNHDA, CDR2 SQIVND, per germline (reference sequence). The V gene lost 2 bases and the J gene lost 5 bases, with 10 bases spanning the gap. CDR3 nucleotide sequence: TGTGCCAGTAGTATATCTGGGTTCGACGAGCAGTACTTC. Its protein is CASSISGFDEQYF.

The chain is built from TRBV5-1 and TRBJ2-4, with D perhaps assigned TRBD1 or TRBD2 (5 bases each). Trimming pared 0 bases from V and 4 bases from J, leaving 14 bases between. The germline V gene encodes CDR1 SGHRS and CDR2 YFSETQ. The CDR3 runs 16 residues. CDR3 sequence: CASSLDGAGTKNIQYF. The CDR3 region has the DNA TGCGCCAGCAGCTTGGACGGGGCAGGTACTAAAAACATTCAGTACTTC.

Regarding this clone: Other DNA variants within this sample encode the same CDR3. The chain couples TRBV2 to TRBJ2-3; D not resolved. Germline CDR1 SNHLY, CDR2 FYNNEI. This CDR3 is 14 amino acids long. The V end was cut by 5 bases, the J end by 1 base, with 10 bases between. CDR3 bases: TGTGCCAGCAGTTTAGGTCGGGGCACAGATACGCAGTATTTT. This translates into CASSLGRGTDTQYF.